The T cell receptor beta chain described here comes from a study of vaccination effects on CD4 cells after COVID-19 (dated 2022 in TCRdb). Regarding the complete study: Two doses of either the BNT162b2 or the mRNA-1273 mRNA SARS-CoV-2 vaccine were administered to participants. In both COVID-19 convalescent patients and infection-naive vaccine recipients, the study compared SARS-CoV-2 spike-specific CD4+ TCR repertoires from before mRNA vaccination with those from after it. A total of some eleven COVID-19 convalescent patients and a handful of SARS-CoV-2-naive healthy vaccine recipients were included in the full study. Cultures from other donors in the study were sequenced with the Oncomine TCR Beta short-read assay on an Illumina iSeq 100.

On the study overall, not on this receptor specifically: The study was limited by a small number of convalescent patients and lacked early post-infection timepoints. Both infection-induced and vaccine-induced clones contracted markedly at late post-vaccination timepoints, which is consistent with waning T cell responses. Among healthy vaccine recipients, nearly all vaccine-induced clones were SARS-CoV-2 mono-reactive, and only 1 of 255 was cross-reactive with common cold coronaviruses.

Comments on this clone: Its antigen is still unknown. No base qualities exist here, and no much larger clone lies one base off it.

In the ViraFEST assay, PBMC were stimulated with viral peptide pools, and TCR sequencing was then used to find antigen-specific CD4+ T cell clonotypes based on their expansion. After approximately eleven days of culture, CD4+ T cells were isolated with the EasySep CD4+ T cell isolation kit. None of the healthy vaccine recipients had a prior SARS-CoV-2 infection, which was confirmed by nucleocapsid antibody tests that came back negative both before and after vaccination. Each well held roughly 2 million PBMC cultured in IMDM containing roughly 5.1% human AB serum, roughly 9.9 IU/ml IL-2 and gentamicin, along with around 11 ug/ml peptides. Half of the culture medium was replaced with fresh IL-2-containing medium on days 3 and 7. Unless otherwise noted, each peptide stimulation condition was cultured in triplicate wells. Using Ficoll-Paque Plus gradient centrifugation, PBMC were separated from whole blood and then either used fresh or cryopreserved at -140C. The overlapping peptide pools covered the spike proteins of SARS-CoV-2 and of the common cold coronaviruses HCoV-NL63, HCoV-OC43 and HCoV-229E. The QIAamp micro DNA kit was used to extract genomic DNA from the cultured CD4+ T cells.

Library preparation used the immunoSEQ multiplex PCR assay. DNA from the cultured and isolated CD4+ T cells underwent TCR beta CDR3 sequencing. For the original study's pipeline: Non-productive TCR sequences were removed, reads were trimmed to the CDR3 region, and CDR3s of at least 7 amino acids were retained. The MANAFEST web app was used to pick out antigen-specific clonotypes by comparing their expansion in peptide wells with that in reference cultures. Positive clones required FDR<0.05 expansion versus reference and all other wells, odds ratio above 5, and frequency above 0.1% in two replicate wells. Cross-reactive clonotypes were defined as significantly expanded in SARS-CoV-2 spike wells and in at least one common cold coronavirus spike condition. CDR3 similarity was assessed by Levenshtein distance using the stringdist R package, and unrooted trees were constructed with ape in R 3.6.1. TCRdb took this table from immuneACCESS and kept in-frame rearrangements with V and J called. Such tables lack part of the clones; where checked against another copy, unresolved V genes explain under half of the gap, and the rest is unexplained. D and trimming come from the DNA, and the V and J calls and clone size come from that table. The sample contains 8,700 or so clones, around 74% of them found a single time. The top ten clones comprise 10% to 15% of the sample.

The sequence was collected from a human donor who received a COVID-19 vaccine. The sample here was CD4+ T cells from PBMCs cultured with HCoV-229E spike peptides, taken before COVID-19 vaccination. The cell subset or site tag for this specimen amounts to: HCoV-229E spike overlapping peptide pool stimulation.

CDR3 reads: CASSESRGGTEAFF. The nucleotides read TGTGCCAGCAGTGAAAGTAGGGGGGGGACTGAAGCTTTCTTT. The chain was built from TRBV6-1 and TRBJ1-1; the D gene is perhaps TRBD1, from 6 matching bases. CDR1 and CDR2, per the germline V gene, are MNHNS and SASEGT. From cysteine to phenylalanine, the CDR3 is 14 amino acids long. Only the CDR3 region is kept as DNA, spanning 42 bases read in frame from base 1. A distance of 12 bases separates the germline ends of V and J, which lose 2 bases and 5 bases respectively.